This T cell receptor (beta chain) is from a study of immune cell composition in non-small cell lung cancer. Study outcomes and limitations: No significant correlation existed between pack-years smoked and tumour clonality. Top 10 clone scores and clonality were higher in squamous than adenocarcinoma.

CDR1 and CDR2 (germline): SGHAT, FQDESV (reference sequence). The V end lost 3 bases, the J end lost 7 bases, and 10 bases lay between the germline ends. This CDR3 spans 14 amino acids. Sequencing used immunoSEQ multiplex PCR; TCRdb keeps in-frame clones, though not all of them. This table has 1,500 to 2,000 clones, 82% appearing once. As to this clone: Its specificity is not known. Other DNA sequences in this sample translate to the same CDR3.

Sequencing input: lung tumor tissue. The rearrangement joins TRBV11-1 to TRBJ1-6; unclear D gene. The TCR originated in a human donor with non-small cell lung cancer. The CDR3 DNA follows: TGTGCCAGCAGCTTGGTAACGGAGAATTCACCCCTCCACTTT. Protein: CASSLVTENSPLHF.